The 32 T cell receptor beta chains below all came from one sample that was sequenced in a study of shared clonotypes between healthy human individuals. Here immunoSEQ multiplex PCR was the method, and the copy in TCRdb shows in-frame clones only, minus some. The data show approximately 810,000 clones, 80% to 95% seen once. Naive-designated CD8 cells lacked CD45RO, were positively enriched for CCR7, and omitted terminally differentiated effector memory CD45RA+ cells. Sample: naive CD8+ T cells sorted from blood. Source of these receptors: a man aged 30 to 45 in good health.

The genes are TRBV9 and TRBJ2-1, with 7 bases that match TRBD2. With 0 bases clipped from V and 2 bases from J, the junction kept 5 bases outside the gene matches. Germline values: CDR1 SGDLS, CDR2 YYNGEE. The CDR3 extends over 16 amino acids. The CDR3 DNA reads TGTGCCAGCAGCGTAGATCAGGCGGGAGCCTACAATGAGCAGTTCTTC. It yields the protein CASSVDQAGAYNEQFF.

The chain recombines TRBV28 with TRBJ1-4; a weak D match, TRBD1 (5 bases). The germline CDR1 and CDR2 sequences are MDHEN and SYDVKM. This CDR3 spans 16 amino acids. With 7 bases removed from V and 4 bases from J, the gap between germline ends came to 19 bases. CDR3 coding DNA: TGTGCCAGCAACCCTATGGGGGGGGACCTTAATGAAAAACTGTTTTTT. This sequence encodes CASNPMGGDLNEKLFF.

The rearrangement links TRBV28 to TRBJ1-3; 7 nucleotides agree with TRBD1. This CDR3 region has 16 residues. Germline lookup yields CDR1 MDHEN and CDR2 SYDVKM. J was trimmed by 0 bases and V by 3 bases; bases with no gene match: 5. The CDR3 sequence is CASSFWSGGSGNTIYF. In nucleotides, the CDR3 is TGTGCCAGCAGTTTTTGGTCAGGGGGCTCTGGAAACACCATATATTTT.

The chain carries TRBV10-3 and TRBJ2-2; the D is unclear. The V and J ends lost 3 bases and 1 base respectively, with 9 bases between them. This CDR3 spans 15 amino acids. The germline V gene encodes CDR1 ENHRY and CDR2 SYGVKD. In nucleotides, the CDR3 is TGTGCCATCAGTGACGACATGGTGAACACCGGGGAGCTGTTTTTT. Its protein is CAISDDMVNTGELFF.

A remark on this clone: The sample contains more than one DNA sequence encoding this CDR3. This chain uses TRBV27 with TRBJ2-1; perhaps D is TRBD1 or TRBD2 (6 bases each). Germline CDR1 is MNHEY and CDR2 is SMNVEV (reference sequence). V was cut by 6 bases and J by 6 bases, with 9 bases left in between. The length of the CDR3 is 12 residues. The CDR3 here is CASRGGGNEQFF. In DNA form, the CDR3 reads TGTGCCAGCAGGGGGGGCGGCAATGAGCAGTTCTTC.

The chain joins TRBV7-8 to TRBJ2-1; no reliable D call. V shed 3 bases and J shed 7 bases, with 7 bases lying between them. The CDR3 covers 12 residues. Germline CDR1 and CDR2: SGHVS and FQNEAQ. In DNA form, the CDR3 reads TGTGCCAGCAGCTTGTCTCGGAATGAGCAGTTCTTC. Protein product: CASSLSRNEQFF. The variable domain in full, completed from reference TRBV7-8 and TRBJ2-1, reads GAGVSQSPRYKVAKRGQDVALRCDPISGHVSLFWYQQALGQGPEFLTYFQNEAQLDKSGLPSDRFFAERPEGSVSTLKIQRTQQEDSAVYLCASSLSRNEQFFGPGTRLTVL.

The V and J genes are TRBV6-1 and TRBJ2-1; no clear D gene. Germline V gene data show CDR1 as MNHNS and CDR2 as SASEGT. The CDR3 covers 14 residues. The V and J ends lost 0 bases and 7 bases respectively, with 10 bases between them. The CDR3, as DNA: TGTGCCAGCAGTGAAGCGCAATACTTTAATGAGCAGTTCTTC. The encoded protein is CASSEAQYFNEQFF.

The chain joins TRBV27 to TRBJ2-1; D remains unclear. Germline V gene lookup returns CDR1 MNHEY and CDR2 SMNVEV (reference sequence). The V end was cut by 2 bases, the J end by 9 bases, with 14 bases between. The CDR3 runs to 14 residues. CDR3 bases: TGTGCCAGCAGTTTACTACCAGACTGGGCTGAGCAGTTCTTC. Translated: CASSLLPDWAEQFF.

This clone was picked up a small number of times. Additional DNA sequences in this sample encode the identical CDR3. This chain uses TRBV28 with TRBJ2-7; D not resolved. Germline V gene sequence: CDR1 MDHEN, CDR2 SYDVKM. The CDR3 totals 12 residues. V was trimmed by 2 bases and J by 4 bases, leaving 6 bases between them. CDR3 nucleotide sequence: TGTGCCAGCAGTTTACTTACTTACGAGCAGTACTTC. This codes for CASSLLTYEQYF.

This clone was observed a handful of times. The chain is built from TRBV28 and TRBJ2-1; D possibly corresponds to TRBD2 (6 bases). CDR1 MDHEN and CDR2 SYDVKM come from the germline V gene. Between the trimmed V and J ends, which lost 8 bases and 8 bases, there was a span of 19 bases. This CDR3 contains 14 residues. The CDR3 region has the DNA TGTGCCAGCGCATCCACAGGAGGGCATGATGAGCAGTTCTTC. Amino acids: CASASTGGHDEQFF.

J is TRBJ2-7 and V is TRBV27; a possible D gene is TRBD2 (5 bases). Germline CDR1 MNHEY, CDR2 SMNVEV (reference sequence). Trimming pared 5 bases from V and 2 bases from J, leaving 16 bases between. The CDR3 extends over 15 amino acids. The chain's CDR3 is CASSPGIQNPYEQYF. In DNA, the CDR3 is TGTGCCAGCAGTCCGGGGATCCAAAACCCCTACGAGCAGTACTTC.

This clone has a single count. The chain is built from TRBV7-9 and TRBJ1-2; D not certain. CDR1 and CDR2 (germline): SEHNR, FQNEAQ (reference sequence). The CDR3 consists of 11 residues. Trimming removed 4 bases at V and 6 bases at J, with 6 bases between. CDR3 sequence: CASSSPNGYTF. The CDR3, as DNA: TGTGCCAGCAGCTCCCCGAATGGCTACACCTTC.

The genes are TRBV6-6 and TRBJ1-5; perhaps TRBD1 as D (6 bases). V dropped 2 bases and J dropped 4 bases, with 15 bases sitting between them. Germline CDR1 is MNHNY and CDR2 is SVGAGI (reference sequence). This CDR3 comprises 16 residues. The CDR3 DNA sequence: TGTGCCAGCAGTTACACGCGGACAGTGCCAAATCAGCCCCAGCATTTT. Translation gives CASSYTRTVPNQPQHF.

The genes are TRBV6-5 and TRBJ1-1; TRBD1 agrees at 10 bases. Unmatched junction bases numbered 6, after V lost 5 bases and J lost 3 bases. Germline V lookup: CDR1 MNHEY, CDR2 SVGAGI. This CDR3 spans 15 amino acids. The CDR3 spells CASSNRQGAHTEAFF. In DNA, the CDR3 is TGTGCCAGCAGTAATAGACAGGGGGCTCACACTGAAGCTTTCTTT.

This clone has a count of ten or more. The genes are TRBV5-8 and TRBJ2-1; 14 bases are a match to TRBD2. The J segment lost 10 bases and the V segment lost 4 bases, leaving 10 bases of the junction unmatched. The CDR3 totals 16 residues. Germline CDR1 SGHTS, CDR2 YDEGEE. CDR3 protein: CASSAGTSGSLVEQFF. The CDR3 DNA reads TGTGCCAGCAGCGCCGGGACTAGCGGGAGTTTGGTAGAGCAGTTCTTC.

The chain couples TRBV15 to TRBJ2-5; 10 positions agree with TRBD1. The CDR3 sequence is 15 residues long. Germline V gene lookup returns CDR1 LNHNV and CDR2 YYDKDF (reference sequence). The ends lost 4 bases at V and 6 bases at J; junction bases unmatched: 8. The CDR3 here is CATSIPGTGEKTQYF. The CDR3 DNA reads as TGTGCCACCAGCATTCCCGGGACAGGGGAAAAGACCCAGTACTTC.

In the case of this clone: This same CDR3 is encoded by further DNA sequences in the sample. J is TRBJ2-7 and V is TRBV7-9; D is uncertain. The CDR3 runs to 13 residues. Germline CDR1 SEHNR, CDR2 FQNEAQ (reference sequence). V was cut by 9 bases and J by 0 bases, with 12 bases left in between. The CDR3, as DNA: TGTGCCAGTCGAGGCGGCAGCTCCTACGAGCAGTACTTC. The encoded protein is CASRGGSSYEQYF.

The genes are TRBV9 and TRBJ2-5; D is ambiguous. Germline V gene sequence: CDR1 SGDLS, CDR2 YYNGEE. The CDR3 totals 16 residues. V lost 0 bases and J 4 bases, leaving 16 bases between the germline ends. CDR3 DNA: TGTGCCAGCAGCGTAGGATGGAGCGTCAGAGGAGAGACCCAGTACTTC. Translated: CASSVGWSVRGETQYF. The full variable domain, with the rest looked up from reference TRBV9 and TRBJ2-5, is DSGVTQTPKHLITATGQRVTLRCSPRSGDLSVYWYQQSLDQGLQFLIQYYNGEERAKGNILERFSAQQFPDLHSELNLSSLELGDSALYFCASSVGWSVRGETQYFGPGTRLLVL.

This chain uses TRBV29-1 with TRBJ2-1, with 7 bases aligning to TRBD1. CDR3 size: 12 residues. Germline lookup yields CDR1 SQVTM and CDR2 ANQGSEA. With V trimmed by 6 bases and J by 4 bases, 3 bases remained unmatched. The CDR3 loop is CSVGTAYNEQFF. The CDR3 coding sequence is TGCAGCGTGGGGACAGCTTACAATGAGCAGTTCTTC.

This chain joins TRBV7-9 and TRBJ2-5; D remains ambiguous. The CDR3 has 16 residues. V was cut by 3 bases and J by 0 bases, with 14 bases left in between. Germline-derived CDR1 and CDR2 are SEHNR and FQNEAQ (reference sequence). CDR3 loop: CASSFGPNGYQETQYF. The CDR3 DNA reads as TGTGCCAGCAGCTTCGGCCCCAACGGGTACCAAGAGACCCAGTACTTC.

The chain links TRBV30 to TRBJ2-1; TRBD2 agrees at 7 bases. The CDR3 length is 13 residues. Germline CDR1 is GTSNPN and CDR2 is SVGIG (reference sequence). V shed 2 bases, J shed 9 bases, and the junction held 7 bases outside the gene matches. The CDR3 loop is CAWSMGPGGEQFF. CDR3 nucleotide sequence: TGTGCCTGGAGTATGGGACCGGGGGGTGAGCAGTTCTTC.

V is TRBV4-1 and J is TRBJ2-3; D is perhaps TRBD1 or TRBD2 (5 bases each). The CDR3 runs 17 residues. CDR1 is MGHRA and CDR2 is YSYEKL in the germline V gene. Trimming stripped 4 bases from V and 0 bases from J, with 17 bases between. The CDR3 DNA is TGCGCCAGCAGCCTAATGCCGGGACCTTTAAGCACAGATACGCAGTATTTT. Protein sequence: CASSLMPGPLSTDTQYF.

The count of this clone is one. The CDR3 loop reads CSVEEGGVGNTIYF. The CDR3 bases are TGCAGCGTTGAAGAGGGGGGAGTTGGAAACACCATATATTTT. This chain uses TRBV29-1 with TRBJ1-3; D may be TRBD1 (5 bases). The CDR3 extends over 14 amino acids. CDR1 SQVTM and CDR2 ANQGSEA come from the germline V gene. Trimming stripped 0 bases from V and 3 bases from J, with 9 bases between. Complete variable domain (other parts from reference TRBV29-1 and TRBJ1-3): SAVISQKPSRDICQRGTSLTIQCQVDSQVTMMFWYRQQPGQSLTLIATANQGSEATYESGFVIDKFPISRPNLTFSTLTVSNMSPEDSSIYLCSVEEGGVGNTIYFGEGSWLTVV.

DNA for the CDR3: TGTGCCAGCAGCCGCGTGCGGGAGGGCCCTCGAGAGACCCAGTACTTC. This encodes CASSRVREGPRETQYF. The chain carries TRBV7-9 and TRBJ2-5, with 9 bases matching TRBD2. This CDR3 spans 16 amino acids. Trimming took 5 bases from V and 4 from J; bases not matched to a gene: 11. The germline gives CDR1 SEHNR, CDR2 FQNEAQ (reference sequence).

As DNA, the CDR3 is TGCGCCAGCAGCCCCACAGCCCTAGGAGACACCATATATTTT. Translation: CASSPTALGDTIYF. The J gene is TRBJ1-3, the V gene TRBV4-3; D gene uncertain. With 4 bases removed from V and 8 bases from J, the gap between germline ends came to 15 bases. The CDR3 has 14 amino acids. CDR1 and CDR2 (germline): LGHNA, YSLEER.

The chain uses TRBV27 and TRBJ2-1; tentatively, D is TRBD1 (6 bases). Germline CDR1 is MNHEY and CDR2 is SMNVEV (reference sequence). Trimming took 6 bases from V and 0 from J, leaving 12 bases between them. The CDR3 contains 15 residues. The CDR3 nucleotides read TGTGCCAGCAGGATAACAGGGAGCTCCTACAATGAGCAGTTCTTC. Protein: CASRITGSSYNEQFF.

The chain employs TRBV14 and TRBJ2-3, with TRBD2 identical over 10 bases. The CDR3 has 17 amino acids. Germline V gene sequence: CDR1 SGHDN, CDR2 FVKESK. The ends lost 2 bases at V and 7 bases at J; junction bases unmatched: 12. Written as DNA, the CDR3 is TGTGCCAGCAGCCAACTAAATCTAGCGGGAGTAGGAAATACGCAGTATTTT. It translates to CASSQLNLAGVGNTQYF.

The chain uses TRBV15 and TRBJ2-7, with 7 bases identical to TRBD1. The germline V gene encodes CDR1 LNHNV and CDR2 YYDKDF (reference sequence). This CDR3 is built from 15 residues. The ends lost 3 bases at V and 2 bases at J; junction bases unmatched: 7. CDR3 loop: CATSRAGGTPYEQYF. CDR3 sequence (DNA): TGTGCCACCAGCAGGGCAGGGGGTACACCCTACGAGCAGTACTTC.

The chain uses TRBV7-9 and TRBJ1-1; D not resolved. Trimming stripped 5 bases from V and 2 bases from J, with 15 bases between. Germline V gene lookup returns CDR1 SEHNR and CDR2 FQNEAQ (reference sequence). This CDR3 contains 15 residues. CDR3 region: CASSLPTGANTEAFF. CDR3 sequence (DNA): TGTGCCAGCAGCCTCCCGACGGGAGCTAACACTGAAGCTTTCTTT. Full variable domain (remainder filled in from reference TRBV7-9 and TRBJ1-1): DTGVSQNPRHKITKRGQNVTFRCDPISEHNRLYWYRQTLGQGPEFLTYFQNEAQLEKSRLLSDRFSAERPKGSFSTLEIQRTEQGDSAMYLCASSLPTGANTEAFFGQGTRLTVV.

The rearrangement joins TRBV27 to TRBJ2-5, with D perhaps being TRBD1 or TRBD2 (5 bases each). The V gene lost 2 bases and the J gene lost 7 bases, with 11 bases spanning the gap. CDR3 length: 13 residues. Germline V gene sequence: CDR1 MNHEY, CDR2 SMNVEV (reference sequence). The CDR3 protein is CASSLGRGGTQYF. The CDR3 coding sequence is TGTGCCAGCAGTTTAGGACGTGGGGGGACCCAGTACTTC.

J is TRBJ1-2 and V is TRBV12-5; perhaps TRBD1 as D (5 bases). This CDR3 is 12 amino acids long. CDR1 is LGHNT and CDR2 is FRNRAP in the germline V gene. The ends were cut back, 1 base at V and 8 bases at J, with 8 bases in the middle. CDR3 protein: CASGLGQLGYTF. Written as DNA, the CDR3 is TGTGCTAGTGGTTTGGGACAGTTAGGCTACACCTTC.

The chain combines TRBV7-9 with TRBJ2-2; D call uncertain. V was cut by 3 bases and J by 3 bases, with 8 bases left in between. Germline-derived CDR1 and CDR2 are SEHNR and FQNEAQ (reference sequence). This CDR3 is 14 amino acids long. CDR3: CASSFWADTGELFF. The CDR3 bases are TGTGCCAGCAGCTTTTGGGCGGACACCGGGGAGCTGTTTTTT.